This T cell receptor beta chain was recovered during a study of OX40 agonist ivuxolimab in advanced cancers. Study in general: In this trial design, patients received ivuxolimab intravenously at 0.01 to 10 mg/kg every 2 weeks. Patients undergoing dose escalation presented with hepatocellular carcinoma, melanoma, renal cell or head and neck cancer. Study findings and constraints: Expanded clones belonging to CD8+ T cells outnumbered, on average, those of CD4+.

Germline assignment: CDR1 LNHDA and CDR2 SQIVND (reference sequence). V lost 7 bases and J lost 3; bases outside the gene matches: 8. The CDR3 sequence is 14 residues long. Libraries were prepared by immunoSEQ multiplex PCR; TCRdb keeps only in-frame clonotypes and omits some of them. The repertoire has tens of thousands of clones, around 85% of them found once; the top ten carry roughly 28%. Turning to this clone: The antigen remains unidentified.

The investigators sampled blood at baseline, at cycle 4 day 1, and at cycle 7 day 1. Sequenced here: CD4+ or CD8+ T cells sorted from blood, sampled in a trial of the OX40 agonist ivuxolimab. The receptor's source is an adult with an advanced solid tumor such as melanoma, head and neck, liver or kidney cancer. The chain has TRBV19 and TRBJ2-7; 8 nucleotides agree with TRBD2. This CDR3 is CASTPGAGGYEQYF. The CDR3 nucleotides are TGTGCCAGTACCCCTGGGGCGGGGGGCTACGAGCAGTACTTC.